Shown below are 20 T cell receptor beta chains from a single sample sequenced in a study of blood T cell repertoires in COVID-19. TCRdb keeps only in-frame clones here, not all; method: immunoSEQ multiplex PCR. The data show 200,000 to 250,000 clones, 82% seen once. Sequenced: peripheral blood. The receptor set was obtained from a woman aged 80 or over with COVID-19, enrolled during active disease.

V and J are TRBV28 and TRBJ1-5; 10 bases line up with TRBD1. The CDR3 contains 16 residues. Germline loops: CDR1 MDHEN, CDR2 SYDVKM. V trimming: 5 bases; J trimming: 5 bases; junction bases outside the gene matches: 9. The CDR3 nucleotides are TGTGCCAGCAGTCTGCTGACAGGGGGCATTCATCAGCCCCAGCATTTT. Amino acid sequence: CASSLLTGGIHQPQHF.

The chain joins TRBV5-1 to TRBJ1-4; possibly TRBD1 for D (5 bases). Germline CDR1 and CDR2: SGHRS and YFSETQ. This CDR3 is built from 15 residues. V lost 3 bases and J lost 0, with 9 bases in between. CDR3 bases: TGCGCCAGCAGCTCGGGAGGGGCAACTAATGAAAAACTGTTTTTT. It is translated as CASSSGGATNEKLFF.

This chain connects TRBV5-1 to TRBJ1-2, with a tentative D call TRBD1 (5 bases). Trimming pared 1 base from V and 6 bases from J, leaving 13 bases between. CDR3 size: 14 residues. CDR1 SGHRS and CDR2 YFSETQ come from the germline V gene. This chain's CDR3 is CASSLHRPRDGYTF. The CDR3 DNA follows: TGCGCCAGCAGCTTGCACAGGCCCAGAGATGGCTACACCTTC.

This clone was observed a single time. The chain carries TRBV18 and TRBJ2-2; 13 bases are shared with TRBD2. This CDR3 has 17 residues. Per germline, CDR1 KGHSH and CDR2 LQKENI. V dropped 3 bases and J dropped 4; count of bases not matched to a gene: 5. In DNA form, the CDR3 reads TGTGCCAGCTCACCGGGGACTAGCGGGACCGTCACCGGGGAGCTGTTTTTT. Translation gives CASSPGTSGTVTGELFF. The full variable domain, rest sourced from reference TRBV18 and TRBJ2-2, is NAGVMQNPRHLVRRRGQEARLRCSPMKGHSHVYWYRQLPEEGLKFMVYLQKENIIDESGMPKERFSAEFPKEGPSILRIQQVVRGDSAAYFCASSPGTSGTVTGELFFGEGSRLTVL.

V gene TRBV7-9 combines with J gene TRBJ1-2; D is unclear. Trimming shortened V by 1 base and J by 6 bases, and 6 bases separated the two germline ends. The CDR3 totals 12 residues. Germline V lookup: CDR1 SEHNR, CDR2 FQNEAQ (reference sequence). CDR3 sequence (DNA): TGTGCCAGCAGCTTAGGCGGGCATGGCTACACCTTC. It yields the protein CASSLGGHGYTF. The variable domain in full, with the rest retrieved from reference TRBV7-9 and TRBJ1-2, is DTGVSQNPRHKITKRGQNVTFRCDPISEHNRLYWYRQTLGQGPEFLTYFQNEAQLEKSRLLSDRFSAERPKGSFSTLEIQRTEQGDSAMYLCASSLGGHGYTFGSGTRLTVV.

This chain uses TRBV11-2 with TRBJ2-3; a possible D gene is TRBD2 (5 bases). Trimming stripped 5 bases from V and 1 base from J, with 19 bases between. The germline V gene encodes CDR1 SGHAT and CDR2 FQNNGV. The CDR3 totals 17 residues. CDR3 DNA sequence: TGTGCCAGCAGCCTCCCATCCTTAGCGCGAGGCACAGATACGCAGTATTTT. Translating gives CASSLPSLARGTDTQYF.

The chain is built from TRBV6-5 and TRBJ1-2, with no clear D. V gave up 7 bases and J gave up 4 bases, with 16 bases separating them. Germline V gene sequence: CDR1 MNHEY, CDR2 SVGAGI. The CDR3 sequence is 14 residues long. CDR3 nucleotide sequence: TGTGCCAGCACTGCCCTCGGACGGGGCTATGGCTACACCTTC. Translation: CASTALGRGYGYTF.

Ten or more counts support this clone. This CDR3 is also generated by other DNA sequences in the sample. The chain is built from TRBV7-8 and TRBJ1-2; D remains unclear. Trimming shortened V by 1 base and J by 4 bases, and 10 bases separated the two germline ends. The CDR3 has 14 residues. Germline values: CDR1 SGHVS, CDR2 FQNEAQ. CDR3 in DNA: TGTGCCAGCAGCTTAGGGGGAGGCGGCTATGGCTACACCTTC. This encodes CASSLGGGGYGYTF.

This chain connects TRBV7-9 to TRBJ2-1; the D gene is possibly TRBD2 (5 bases). Germline V gene sequence: CDR1 SEHNR, CDR2 FQNEAQ (reference sequence). V gave up 5 bases and J gave up 6 bases, with 11 bases separating them. The CDR3 covers 13 residues. In DNA, the CDR3 is TGTGCCAGCAGCCAAGCTAGCCCCAATGAGCAGTTCTTC. Its protein is CASSQASPNEQFF.

The chain uses TRBV7-2 and TRBJ1-2, with D uncertain. V was shortened by 1 base and J by 8 bases, with 11 bases between the two germline ends. The CDR3 sequence is 13 residues long. Germline V gene data show CDR1 as SGHTA and CDR2 as FQGNSA. The chain's CDR3 is CASSLGTEFGYTF. The CDR3 coding sequence is TGTGCCAGCAGCTTAGGGACTGAATTCGGCTACACCTTC.

The chain couples TRBV18 to TRBJ2-7; 11 bases map to TRBD2. The CDR3 spans 16 residues. Losses at the gene ends were 2 bases for V and 3 bases for J; bases not matched to a gene: 6. Per the germline V gene, CDR1 is KGHSH and CDR2 is LQKENI. CDR3 sequence: CASSPFSGGVFYEQYF. CDR3 coding DNA: TGTGCCAGCTCACCATTTAGCGGGGGGGTCTTCTACGAGCAGTACTTC.

The rearrangement uses TRBV29-1 and TRBJ1-4, with no clear D. Trimming took 1 base from V and 4 from J, leaving 7 bases between them. This CDR3 is built from 13 residues. CDR1 SQVTM and CDR2 ANQGSEA come from the germline V gene. The CDR3 sequence is CSVEGPHNEKLFF. Here the CDR3 DNA reads TGCAGCGTTGAAGGGCCCCATAATGAAAAACTGTTTTTT.

The chain employs TRBV13 and TRBJ1-3, with D perhaps TRBD1 (5 bases). V lost 3 bases to trimming and J lost 0 bases, with 9 bases between them. There are 15 residues in the CDR3. CDR1 and CDR2 (germline): PRHDT, FYEKMQ (reference sequence). Here the CDR3 DNA reads TGTGCCAGCAGCTTTGGGAGGGGCTCTGGAAACACCATATATTTT. Protein sequence: CASSFGRGSGNTIYF.

This chain uses TRBV21-1 with TRBJ1-1. TRBV21-1 is noted as a pseudogene. CDR3 length: 16 residues. DNA of the CDR3: TGTGCCAGCAGCAGACTCCAAGTGACTCAGAACACTGAAGCTTTCTTT. Encoded protein: CASSRLQVTQNTEAFF.

The V gene is TRBV5-4, the J gene TRBJ2-3, with 7 bases identical to TRBD1. Germline CDR1 reads SGHNT; CDR2 reads YYREEE (reference sequence). The V segment lost 6 bases and the J segment 10 bases; nucleotides outside the gene matches: 17. The CDR3 contains 15 residues. CDR3: CASTLRTGSFSAQYF. CDR3 DNA sequence: TGTGCCAGCACCCTCAGGACAGGAAGCTTCTCTGCGCAGTATTTT.

The J gene is TRBJ1-1, the V gene TRBV2; tentatively, D is TRBD1 (6 bases). The CDR3 has 13 residues. V lost 5 bases and J lost 4, with 11 bases in between. CDR1 is SNHLY and CDR2 is FYNNEI in the germline V gene. CDR3 coding DNA: TGTGCCAGCAGTTTCCAGGGGATCACTGAAGCTTTCTTT. Its translation is CASSFQGITEAFF.

The chain joins TRBV28 to TRBJ1-4; D might be TRBD1 (5 bases). The CDR3 loop spans 14 amino acids. In germline, CDR1 is MDHEN, CDR2 SYDVKM. Trimming stripped 6 bases from V and 6 bases from J, with 14 bases between. The CDR3: CASSPGGEHEKLFF. CDR3 coding DNA: TGTGCCAGCAGCCCGGGGGGGGAGCATGAAAAACTGTTTTTT.

This rearrangement joins TRBV27 to TRBJ2-2, with TRBD2 matching over 11 bases. Trimming cost V 11 bases and J 0 bases; bases outside gene matches: 8. Per the germline V gene, CDR1 is MNHEY and CDR2 is SMNVEV (reference sequence). CDR3 size: 16 residues. CDR3 sequence reads: CASSLAGAPNTGELFF. For the CDR3, the DNA is TGTGCCTCCTCACTAGCGGGAGCCCCGAACACCGGGGAGCTGTTTTTT.

The chain links TRBV7-2 to TRBJ2-7, with D tentatively TRBD1 (6 bases). Trimming took off 4 bases at V and 7 bases at J, with 17 bases between the two ends. Germline CDR1 is SGHTA and CDR2 is FQGNSA. The CDR3 runs 14 residues. CDR3 nucleotide sequence: TGTGCCAGCAGCTCACCGGGACAATCCCAGGAGCAGTACTTC. This codes for CASSSPGQSQEQYF.

This chain links TRBV7-2 with TRBJ1-6, with 7 bases matching TRBD1. This CDR3 region has 18 residues. Germline CDR1 is SGHTA and CDR2 is FQGNSA. V gave up 3 bases and J gave up 4 bases; unmatched junction bases: 12. In nucleotides, the CDR3 is TGTGCCAGCAGCTTCCAGGACAGGAGCCGGGCATATAATTCACCCCTCCACTTT. Its protein product is CASSFQDRSRAYNSPLHF. The whole variable domain, remainder taken from reference TRBV7-2 and TRBJ1-6, is GAGVSQSPSNKVTEKGKDVELRCDPISGHTALYWYRQSLGQGLEFLIYFQGNSAPDKSGLPSDRFSAERTGGSVSTLTIQRTQQEDSAVYLCASSFQDRSRAYNSPLHFGNGTRLTVT.